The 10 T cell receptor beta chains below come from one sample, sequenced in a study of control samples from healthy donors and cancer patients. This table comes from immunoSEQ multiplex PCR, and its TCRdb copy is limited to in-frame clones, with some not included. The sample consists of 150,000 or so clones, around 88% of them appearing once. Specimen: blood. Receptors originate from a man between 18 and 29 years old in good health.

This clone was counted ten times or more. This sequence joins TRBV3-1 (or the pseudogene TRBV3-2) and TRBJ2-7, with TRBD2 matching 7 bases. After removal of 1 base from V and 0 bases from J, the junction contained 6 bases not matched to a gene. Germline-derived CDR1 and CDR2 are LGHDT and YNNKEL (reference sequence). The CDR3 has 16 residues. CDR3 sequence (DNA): TGTGCCAGCAGCCAAGGTCTTGGCGGGAGCTCCTACGAGCAGTACTTC. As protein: CASSQGLGGSSYEQYF.

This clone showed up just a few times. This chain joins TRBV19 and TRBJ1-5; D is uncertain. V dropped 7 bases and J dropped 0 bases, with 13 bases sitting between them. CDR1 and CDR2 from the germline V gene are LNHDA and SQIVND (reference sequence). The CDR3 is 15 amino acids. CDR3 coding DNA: TGTGCCAGTAACCCCGGACGGTATAGCAATCAGCCCCAGCATTTT. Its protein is CASNPGRYSNQPQHF. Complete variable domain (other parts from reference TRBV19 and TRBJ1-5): DGGITQSPKYLFRKEGQNVTLSCEQNLNHDAMYWYRQDPGQGLRLIYYSQIVNDFQKGDIAEGYSVSREKKESFPLTVTSAQKNPTAFYLCASNPGRYSNQPQHFGDGTRLSIL.

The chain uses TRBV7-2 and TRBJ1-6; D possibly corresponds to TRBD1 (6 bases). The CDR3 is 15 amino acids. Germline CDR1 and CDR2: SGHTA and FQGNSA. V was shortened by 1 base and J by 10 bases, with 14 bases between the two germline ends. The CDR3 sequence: CASSLGRYRDSPLHF. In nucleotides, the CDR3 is TGTGCCAGCAGCTTAGGCAGATACAGGGACTCACCCCTCCACTTT.

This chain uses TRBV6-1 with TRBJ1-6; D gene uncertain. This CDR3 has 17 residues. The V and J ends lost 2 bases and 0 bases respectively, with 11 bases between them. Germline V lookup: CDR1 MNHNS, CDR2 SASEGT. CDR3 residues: CASSEIGRSSYNSPLHF. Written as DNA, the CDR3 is TGTGCCAGCAGTGAAATAGGGAGAAGCTCCTATAATTCACCCCTCCACTTT.

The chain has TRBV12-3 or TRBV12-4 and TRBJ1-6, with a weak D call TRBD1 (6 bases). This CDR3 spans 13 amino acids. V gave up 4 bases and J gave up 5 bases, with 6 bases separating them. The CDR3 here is CASSSGDNSPLHF. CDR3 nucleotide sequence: TGTGCCAGCAGTTCAGGGGATAATTCACCCCTCCACTTT.

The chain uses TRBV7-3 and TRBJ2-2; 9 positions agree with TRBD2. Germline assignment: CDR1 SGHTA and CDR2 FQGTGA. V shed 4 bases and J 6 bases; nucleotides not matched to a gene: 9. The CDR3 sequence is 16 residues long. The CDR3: CASSYSGLARSGELFF. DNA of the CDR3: TGTGCCAGCAGCTACTCCGGACTAGCGCGGTCCGGGGAGCTGTTTTTT.

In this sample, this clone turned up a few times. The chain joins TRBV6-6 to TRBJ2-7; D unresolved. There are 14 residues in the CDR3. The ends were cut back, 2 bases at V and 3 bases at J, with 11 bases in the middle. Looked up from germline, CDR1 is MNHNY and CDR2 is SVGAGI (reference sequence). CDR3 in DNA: TGTGCCAGCAGTTACCGCGCAGGTATCTACGAGCAGTACTTC. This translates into CASSYRAGIYEQYF.

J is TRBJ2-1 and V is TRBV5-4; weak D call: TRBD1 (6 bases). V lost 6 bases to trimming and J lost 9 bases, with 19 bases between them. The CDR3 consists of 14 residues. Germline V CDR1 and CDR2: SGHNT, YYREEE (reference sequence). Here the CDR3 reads CASNRALERSEQFF. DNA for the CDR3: TGTGCCAGCAACAGGGCCCTTGAGCGTAGTGAGCAGTTCTTC.

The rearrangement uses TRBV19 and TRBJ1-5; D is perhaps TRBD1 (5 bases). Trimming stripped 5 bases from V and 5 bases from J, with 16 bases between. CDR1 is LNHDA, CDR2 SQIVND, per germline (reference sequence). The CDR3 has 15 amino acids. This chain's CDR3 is CASSAERGSHQPQHF. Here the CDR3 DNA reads TGTGCCAGTAGTGCGGAGAGGGGATCCCATCAGCCCCAGCATTTT.

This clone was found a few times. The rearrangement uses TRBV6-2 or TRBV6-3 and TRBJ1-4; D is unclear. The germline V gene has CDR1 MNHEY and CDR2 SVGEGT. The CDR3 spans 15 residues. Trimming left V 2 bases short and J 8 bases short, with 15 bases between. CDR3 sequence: CASSYVRTAGEKLFF. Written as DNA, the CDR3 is TGTGCCAGCAGTTACGTAAGGACGGCGGGGGAAAAACTGTTTTTT.